These 17 T cell receptor beta chains share one sample of origin, sequenced in a study of beta chain features in type 1 diabetes. Study-wide results and caveats: There was a moderate but significant shortening of TCRB CDR3s in all four CD4+ subsets of Type 1 diabetes patients.

The antigens of these receptors remain unknown. Reverse transcription of all isolated RNA meant that expressed TCRB transcripts were sequenced. This table comes from immunoSEQ multiplex PCR, and its TCRdb copy is limited to in-frame clones, with some not included. The top ten hold 2% to 3% of the sample, which has 100,000 to 150,000 clones, roughly 17% seen once. The sample taken for sequencing was central memory CD4+ T cells from blood. Receptors originate from a man younger than 35 with type 1 diabetes.

This clone was counted at least ten times. This rearrangement joins TRBV5-5 to TRBJ1-4, with TRBD1 matching over 7 bases. The germline gives CDR1 SGHKS, CDR2 YYEKEE (reference sequence). Trimming took 0 bases from V and 6 from J; bases not matched to a gene: 5. CDR3 length: 15 amino acids. DNA of the CDR3: TGTGCCAGCAGCTTGGTTACAGGGGCGGATGAAAAACTGTTTTTT. Protein: CASSLVTGADEKLFF.

This clone occurred a few times. The chain is built from TRBV30 and TRBJ2-1, with TRBD2 matching over 8 bases. The CDR3 contains 17 residues. CDR1 and CDR2 (germline): GTSNPN, SVGIG (reference sequence). V shed 3 bases and J 6 bases; nucleotides not matched to a gene: 16. The CDR3 nucleotides are TGTGCCTGGAGGCGAATAAAGAGCGGGAGTCCTTTCAATGAGCAGTTCTTC. This translates into CAWRRIKSGSPFNEQFF.

This chain joins TRBV7-9 and TRBJ2-3; TRBD2 matches at 7 bases. This CDR3 spans 14 amino acids. V lost 4 bases and J lost 4; bases outside the gene matches: 5. Germline CDR1 and CDR2: SEHNR and FQNEAQ (reference sequence). The CDR3 DNA reads as TGTGCCAGCAGCTCATCCCGGGGGGCAGATACGCAGTATTTT. It is translated as CASSSSRGADTQYF.

The table lists this clone with a count of one. CDR3 in amino acids: CASSQDQALRRAQHF. CDR3 DNA: TGTGCCAGCAGCCAAGACCAGGCCCTTAGGAGGGCCCAGCATTTT. V and J are TRBV4-2 and TRBJ1-5; D is unresolved. CDR3 length: 15 residues. CDR1 LGHNA and CDR2 YNFKEQ come from the germline V gene. V was trimmed by 0 bases and J by 11 bases, leaving 17 bases between them.

About this clone: The sample contains more than one DNA sequence encoding this CDR3. V and J are TRBV7-2 and TRBJ2-5; D uncertain. V shed 1 base and J shed 2 bases, with 5 bases lying between them. This CDR3 has 13 residues. Germline loops: CDR1 SGHTA, CDR2 FQGNSA. This CDR3 reads CASSLDRQETQYF. CDR3 sequence (DNA): TGTGCCAGCAGCTTAGACAGACAAGAGACCCAGTACTTC.

Concerning this clone: With a much larger clone just one base away, this may be a read error. This chain links TRBV5-4 with TRBJ2-1, with D uncertain. CDR3 length: 11 amino acids. Germline-derived CDR1 and CDR2 are SGHNT and YYREEE (reference sequence). V was clipped by 4 bases and J by 4 bases, with 3 bases between them. CDR3 bases: TGTGCCAGCAGCCTGTACAATGAGCAGTTCTTC. Amino acid sequence: CASSLYNEQFF.

The J gene is TRBJ2-6, the V gene TRBV9; 7 positions agree with TRBD1. Germline lookup yields CDR1 SGDLS and CDR2 YYNGEE. Trimming removed 5 bases from V and 4 bases from J; junction bases left unmatched: 12. CDR3 length equals 17 residues. The CDR3 region has the DNA TGTGCCAGCAGAGCCGGCAGGGGGAACATAGGGGCCAACGTCCTGACTTTC. As protein: CASRAGRGNIGANVLTF.

There are a few counts of this clone. V and J are TRBV10-1 and TRBJ2-1; 7 bases line up with TRBD2. Germline V lookup: CDR1 WNHNN, CDR2 SYGVQD (reference sequence). V trimming: 0 bases; J trimming: 2 bases; junction bases outside the gene matches: 4. The CDR3 runs 16 residues. CDR3 in amino acids: CASSESLGLAYNEQFF. The CDR3, as DNA: TGCGCCAGCAGTGAGTCGTTAGGACTAGCCTACAATGAGCAGTTCTTC.

As for this clone: This probably arose from a read error, given a far larger clone one base away. This sequence joins TRBV30 and TRBJ1-1; D not certain. The CDR3 is 12 residues long. CDR1 GTSNPN and CDR2 SVGIG come from the germline V gene (reference sequence). The CDR3 is CAWIAMNTESFF. The CDR3 DNA sequence: TGTGCCTGGATCGCTATGAACACTGAATCTTTCTTT. The complete variable domain, with remaining parts taken from reference TRBV30 and TRBJ1-1, reads SQTIHQWPATLVQPVGSPLSLECTVEGTSNPNLYWYRQAAGRGLQLLFYSVGIGQISSEVPQNLSASRPQDRQFILSSKKLLLSDSGFYLCAWIAMNTESFFGQGTRLTVV.

This clone has more than one count but fewer than ten. The chain is built from TRBV19 and TRBJ2-5; D gene uncertain. With 3 bases removed from V and 1 base from J, the gap between germline ends came to 12 bases. This CDR3 is 15 amino acids long. CDR1 is LNHDA and CDR2 is SQIVND in the germline V gene (reference sequence). CDR3 residues: CASSIRLQSQETQYF. Written as DNA, the CDR3 is TGTGCCAGTAGTATCAGGTTGCAATCCCAAGAGACCCAGTACTTC.

The rearrangement joins TRBV28 to TRBJ2-7; possible D gene TRBD2, 5 bases. Trimming took 3 bases from V and 0 from J, leaving 15 bases between them. The CDR3 totals 16 residues. The germline gives CDR1 MDHEN, CDR2 SYDVKM. For the CDR3, the DNA is TGTGCCAGCAGTTTCCACCTCGGGGTCCTCTCCTACGAGCAGTACTTC. This sequence encodes CASSFHLGVLSYEQYF.

The chain uses TRBV4-2 and TRBJ2-5; 7 bases agree with TRBD1. CDR1 is LGHNA, CDR2 YNFKEQ, per germline. V shed 4 bases, J shed 1 base, and the junction held 9 bases outside the gene matches. CDR3 size: 16 residues. The CDR3 loop is CASSRGGRRVQETQYF. The DNA for the CDR3 is TGTGCCAGCAGCCGAGGGGGCAGGCGGGTCCAAGAGACCCAGTACTTC.

The V and J genes are TRBV9 and TRBJ2-7; 10 bases fit TRBD1. The V and J ends lost 4 bases and 0 bases, in that order; junction bases with no gene match: 7. This CDR3 is 16 amino acids long. Germline lookup yields CDR1 SGDLS and CDR2 YYNGEE. CDR3 region: CASSPRGTGVSYEQYF. In DNA, the CDR3 is TGTGCCAGCAGCCCGAGAGGGACAGGGGTCTCCTACGAGCAGTACTTC.

Comments on this clone: This clone may be a read error of a much larger clone one base away. The J gene is TRBJ2-7, the V gene TRBV2, with TRBD2 matching 13 bases. CDR3 length: 16 amino acids. Germline V gene lookup returns CDR1 SNHLY and CDR2 FYNNEI. The CDR3 coding sequence is TGTGCCCGCAGGCTCCCTGGACTAGCGGGAGCTCACGAGCAGTACTTC. Translation: CARRLPGLAGAHEQYF.

This clone was seen a handful of times. For the CDR3, the DNA is TGTGCCAGCTCACCACCGGCGGGCTTTAACACTGAAGCTTTCTTT. This translates into CASSPPAGFNTEAFF. The chain combines TRBV18 with TRBJ1-1; no clear D. The V end lost 0 bases, the J end lost 2 bases, and 10 bases lay between the germline ends. The length of the CDR3 is 15 residues. The germline CDR1 and CDR2 sequences are KGHSH and LQKENI.

The V and J genes are TRBV10-3 and TRBJ2-5; the D is unclear. The CDR3 is 10 amino acids. CDR1 and CDR2 from the germline V gene are ENHRY and SYGVKD. V was shortened by 8 bases and J by 4 bases, with 5 bases between the two germline ends. CDR3 bases: TGTGCCATCGGTCTAGAGACCCAGTACTTC. Its protein product is CAIGLETQYF.

This clone was found a few times. The V gene is TRBV29-1, the J gene TRBJ2-1; 11 positions agree with TRBD1. The germline V gene has CDR1 SQVTM and CDR2 ANQGSEA. The CDR3 is 15 amino acids. J was trimmed by 3 bases and V by 6 bases; bases with no gene match: 7. This CDR3 is CSVAGTGGYYNEQFF. The CDR3 coding sequence is TGCAGCGTCGCCGGGACAGGGGGATACTACAATGAGCAGTTCTTC.